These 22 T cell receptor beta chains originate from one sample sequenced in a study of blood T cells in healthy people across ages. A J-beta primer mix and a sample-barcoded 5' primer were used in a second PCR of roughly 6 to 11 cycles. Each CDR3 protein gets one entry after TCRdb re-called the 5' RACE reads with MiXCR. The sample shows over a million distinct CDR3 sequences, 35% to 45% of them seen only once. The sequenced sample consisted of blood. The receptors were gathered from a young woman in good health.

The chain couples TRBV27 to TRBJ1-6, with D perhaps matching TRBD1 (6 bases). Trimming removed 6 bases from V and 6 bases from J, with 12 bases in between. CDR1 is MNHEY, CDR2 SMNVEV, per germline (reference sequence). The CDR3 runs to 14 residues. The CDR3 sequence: CASRDSRINSPLHF. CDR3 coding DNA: TGTGCCAGCAGGGACAGCCGGATTAATTCACCCCTCCACTTT.

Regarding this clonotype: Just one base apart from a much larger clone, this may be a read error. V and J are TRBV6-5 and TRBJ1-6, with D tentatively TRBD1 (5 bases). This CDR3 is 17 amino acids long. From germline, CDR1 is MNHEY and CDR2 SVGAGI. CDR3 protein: CAGSYSGGNLYNSPLHF. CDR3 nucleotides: TGTGCCGGCAGTTACTCGGGGGGTAATCTCTATAATTCACCCCTCCACTTT.

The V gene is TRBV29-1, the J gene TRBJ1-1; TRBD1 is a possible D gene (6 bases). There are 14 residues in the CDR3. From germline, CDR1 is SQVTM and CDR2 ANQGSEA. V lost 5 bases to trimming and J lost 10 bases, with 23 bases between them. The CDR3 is CSVTSGDMGVGAFF. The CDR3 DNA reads TGCAGCGTTACCTCAGGGGACATGGGGGTCGGAGCTTTCTTT.

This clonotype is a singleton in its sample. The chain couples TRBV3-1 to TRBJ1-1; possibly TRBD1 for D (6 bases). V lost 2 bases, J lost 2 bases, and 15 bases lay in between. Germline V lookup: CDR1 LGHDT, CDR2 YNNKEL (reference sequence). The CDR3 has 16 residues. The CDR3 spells CASSQKPGQFNTEAFF. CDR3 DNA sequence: TGTGCCAGCAGCCAAAAGCCGGGACAATTCAACACTGAAGCTTTCTTT.

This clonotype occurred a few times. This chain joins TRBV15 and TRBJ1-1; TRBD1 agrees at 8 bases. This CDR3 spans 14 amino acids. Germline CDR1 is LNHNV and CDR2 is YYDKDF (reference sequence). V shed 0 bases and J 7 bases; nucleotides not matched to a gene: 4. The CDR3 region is CATSRDQGAGEAFF. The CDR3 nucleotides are TGTGCCACCAGCAGAGATCAGGGGGCGGGTGAAGCTTTCTTT.

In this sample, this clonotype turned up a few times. The CDR3 reads CSARLAGYSYEQYF. DNA of the CDR3: TGCAGTGCTCGCCTAGCGGGGTATTCCTACGAGCAGTACTTC. The chain employs TRBV20-1 and TRBJ2-7, with TRBD2 identical over 9 bases. The CDR3 loop spans 14 amino acids. Germline lookup yields CDR1 DFQATT and CDR2 SNEGSKA (reference sequence). V gave up 5 bases and J gave up 1 base; unmatched junction bases: 6.

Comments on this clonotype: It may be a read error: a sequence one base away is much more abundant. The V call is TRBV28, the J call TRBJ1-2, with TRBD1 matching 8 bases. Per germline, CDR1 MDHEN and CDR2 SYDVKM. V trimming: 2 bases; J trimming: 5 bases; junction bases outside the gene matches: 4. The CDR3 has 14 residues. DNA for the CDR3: TGTGCCAGCAGTTTACCCAGGGGGCGGTATGGCTACACCTTC. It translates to CASSLPRGRYGYTF.

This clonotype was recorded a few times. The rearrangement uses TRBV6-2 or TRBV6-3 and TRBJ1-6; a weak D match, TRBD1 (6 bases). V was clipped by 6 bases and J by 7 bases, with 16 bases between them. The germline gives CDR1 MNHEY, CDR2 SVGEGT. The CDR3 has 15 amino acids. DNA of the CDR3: TGTGCCAGCAGCCTTACAGGGTTGCAGAATTCACCCCTCCACTTT. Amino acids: CASSLTGLQNSPLHF.

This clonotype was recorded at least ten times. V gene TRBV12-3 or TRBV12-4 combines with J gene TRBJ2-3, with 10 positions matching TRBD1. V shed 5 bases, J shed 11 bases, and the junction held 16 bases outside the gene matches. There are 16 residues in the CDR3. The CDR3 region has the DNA TGTGCCAGCAGTCCACACCGGGACAGGGGCGGTTTGGGGCAGTATTTT. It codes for CASSPHRDRGGLGQYF.

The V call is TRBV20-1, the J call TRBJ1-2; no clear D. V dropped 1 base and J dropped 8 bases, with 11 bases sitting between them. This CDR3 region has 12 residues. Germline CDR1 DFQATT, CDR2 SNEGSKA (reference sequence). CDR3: CSARVLGGGYTF. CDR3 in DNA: TGCAGTGCTAGAGTTTTGGGAGGCGGCTACACCTTC.

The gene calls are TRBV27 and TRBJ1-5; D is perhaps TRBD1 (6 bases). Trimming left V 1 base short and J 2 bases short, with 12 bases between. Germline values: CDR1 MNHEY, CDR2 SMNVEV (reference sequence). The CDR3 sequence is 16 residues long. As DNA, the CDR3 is TGTGCCAGCAGTTTATTACAGGGAAGGGGCAATCAGCCCCAGCATTTT. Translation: CASSLLQGRGNQPQHF.

CDR3 in DNA: TGTGCCAGCAGCACCTGGACTACGTTACAACAAGAGACCCAGTACTTC. Encoded protein: CASSTWTTLQQETQYF. The gene calls are TRBV9 and TRBJ2-5; possibly TRBD2 for D (6 bases). The CDR3 spans 16 residues. CDR1 SGDLS and CDR2 YYNGEE come from the germline V gene. Trimming shortened V by 4 bases and J by 2 bases, and 18 bases separated the two germline ends.

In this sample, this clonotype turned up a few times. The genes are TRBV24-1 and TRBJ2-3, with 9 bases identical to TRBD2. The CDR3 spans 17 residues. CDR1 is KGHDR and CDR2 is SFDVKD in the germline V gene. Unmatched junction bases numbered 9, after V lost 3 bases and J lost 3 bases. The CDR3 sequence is CATSDPVSSGRTDTQYF. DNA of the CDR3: TGTGCCACCAGTGATCCCGTTAGTAGCGGGAGAACAGATACGCAGTATTTT.

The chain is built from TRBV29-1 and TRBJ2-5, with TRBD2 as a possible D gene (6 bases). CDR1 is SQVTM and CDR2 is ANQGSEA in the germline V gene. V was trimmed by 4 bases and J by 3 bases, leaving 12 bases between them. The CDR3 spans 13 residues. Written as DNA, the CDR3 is TGCAGCGTTGCGTTCGGGAGTAAAGAGACCCAGTACTTC. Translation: CSVAFGSKETQYF.

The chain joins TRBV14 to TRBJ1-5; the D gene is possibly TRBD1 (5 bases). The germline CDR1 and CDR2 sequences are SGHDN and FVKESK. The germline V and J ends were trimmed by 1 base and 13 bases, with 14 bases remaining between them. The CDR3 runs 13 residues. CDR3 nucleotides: TGTGCCAGCAGCCAAGCCTTAGGAGGGGCTCAGCATTTT. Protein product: CASSQALGGAQHF.

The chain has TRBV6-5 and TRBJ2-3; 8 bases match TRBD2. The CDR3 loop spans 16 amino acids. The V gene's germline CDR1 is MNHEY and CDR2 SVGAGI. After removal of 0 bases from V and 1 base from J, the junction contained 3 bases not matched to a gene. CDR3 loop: CASSYSRGGRTDTQYF. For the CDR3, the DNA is TGTGCCAGCAGTTACTCCCGGGGGGGCCGCACAGATACGCAGTATTTT.

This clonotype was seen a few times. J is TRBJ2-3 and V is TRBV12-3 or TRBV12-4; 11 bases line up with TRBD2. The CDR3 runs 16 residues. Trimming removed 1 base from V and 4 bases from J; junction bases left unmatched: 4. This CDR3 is CASSLVSGRAPDTQYF. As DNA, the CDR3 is TGTGCCAGCAGTTTAGTTAGCGGGAGGGCCCCAGATACGCAGTATTTT.

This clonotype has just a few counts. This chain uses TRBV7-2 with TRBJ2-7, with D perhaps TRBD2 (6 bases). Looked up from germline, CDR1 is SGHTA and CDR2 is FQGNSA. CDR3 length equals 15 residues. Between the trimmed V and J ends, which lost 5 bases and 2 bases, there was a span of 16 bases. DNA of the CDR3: TGTGCCAGCAGCCCGGGGGAGACGGAAACCTACGAGCAGTACTTC. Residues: CASSPGETETYEQYF.

CDR3: CASSQELGLAGGPGYKEQYF. The CDR3 nucleotides are TGCGCCAGCAGCCAAGAGCTGGGGCTAGCGGGAGGGCCGGGGTACAAGGAGCAGTACTTC. The rearrangement uses TRBV4-3 and TRBJ2-5, with 12 bases identical to TRBD2. CDR1 and CDR2 from the germline V gene are LGHNA and YSLEER. Trimming took 0 bases from V and 11 from J; bases not matched to a gene: 22. This CDR3 has 20 residues.

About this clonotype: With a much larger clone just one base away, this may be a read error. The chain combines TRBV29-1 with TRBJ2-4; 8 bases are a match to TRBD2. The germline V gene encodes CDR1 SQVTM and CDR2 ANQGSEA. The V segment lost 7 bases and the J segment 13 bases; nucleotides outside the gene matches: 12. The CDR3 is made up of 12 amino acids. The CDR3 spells CSGENSGDEQYF. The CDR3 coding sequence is TGCAGCGGGGAGAATAGCGGGGATGAGCAGTACTTC. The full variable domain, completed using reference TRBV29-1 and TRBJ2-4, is SAVISQKPSRDICQRGTSLTIQCQVDSQVTMMFWYRQQPGQSLTLIATANQGSEATYESGFVIDKFPISRPNLTFSTLTVSNMSPEDSSIYLCSGENSGDEQYFGAGTRLSVL.

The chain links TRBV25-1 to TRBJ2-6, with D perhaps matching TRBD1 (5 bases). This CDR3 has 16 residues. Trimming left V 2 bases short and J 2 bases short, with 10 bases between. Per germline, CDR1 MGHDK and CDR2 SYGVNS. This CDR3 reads CASSERKGPGANVLTF. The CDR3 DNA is TGTGCCAGCAGTGAAAGGAAGGGGCCTGGGGCCAACGTCCTGACTTTC.

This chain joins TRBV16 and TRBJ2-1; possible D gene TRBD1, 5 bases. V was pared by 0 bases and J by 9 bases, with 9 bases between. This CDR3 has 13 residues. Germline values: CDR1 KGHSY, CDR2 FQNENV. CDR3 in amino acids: CASSQSTVSEQFF. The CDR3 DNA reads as TGTGCCAGCAGCCAATCGACAGTTTCTGAGCAGTTCTTC.